A selection of T cell receptor beta chains follows, all from one sample in a study of regulatory T cells in long-lasting Graves disease. TCRdb reprocessed the multiplex PCR reads via MiXCR and lists one record per CDR3 protein. The data contain about 460,000 distinct CDR3 sequences, 14% of them singletons. This same sample was also taken into another study, of T cells in Graves' hyperthyroidism and ophthalmopathy.

Sample: peripheral blood mononuclear cells (PBMCs), taken at new diagnosis, from a patient treated with antithyroid drugs. The receptor set was obtained from a woman aged 45-65 years with Graves disease. The CDR3 runs from the conserved cysteine through the conserved F or W. D genes are given only for firm matches. Size is omitted from some rows. Given values are once, few, many or a class for expanded clones.

cdr3_aa cdr3_nt d_call j_call v_call clone_size
CASSLPAAKNIQYF TGTGCCAGCAGCTTACCGGCCGCCAAAAACATTCAGTACTTC - TRBJ2-4 TRBV7-9 many
CASSWSREQFF TGTGCCAGCAGCTGGAGTCGGGAGCAGTTCTTC - TRBJ2-1 TRBV5-6 many
CASSDRVSDTQYF TGTGCCAGCAGTGACAGGGTTTCAGATACGCAGTATTTT - TRBJ2-3 TRBV2 many
CASSDLARRKAKETQYF TGTGCCAGCAGTGACCTGGCCCGCCGCAAGGCCAAAGAGACCCAGTACTTC - TRBJ2-5 TRBV6-4 -
CASSFSPSSYNEQFF TGTGCCAGCAGCTTCAGTCCTAGCTCCTACAATGAGCAGTTCTTC - TRBJ2-1 TRBV5-6 many
CASSPVSSGGSNQPQHF TGTGCCAGCTCACCAGTATCATCCGGGGGCAGCAATCAGCCCCAGCATTTT - TRBJ1-5 TRBV18 few
CASTGSRPNQPQHF TGTGCCAGCACAGGGTCTAGGCCGAATCAGCCCCAGCATTTT - TRBJ1-5 TRBV2 many
CSARELAGVSYEQYF TGCAGTGCTAGAGAGCTAGCGGGAGTTTCTTACGAGCAGTACTTC TRBD2 TRBJ2-7 TRBV20-1 many
CAIRDRTGKLGYTF TGTGCCATCCGCGACCGGACAGGGAAGCTTGGCTACACCTTC TRBD1 TRBJ1-2 TRBV10-3 -
CAWAGTPSSYNEQFF TGTGCCTGGGCCGGGACTCCAAGCTCCTACAATGAGCAGTTCTTC - TRBJ2-1 TRBV30 few
CASSSGLAGGPYNEQFF TGTGCCAGCAGTTCGGGACTAGCGGGAGGCCCCTACAATGAGCAGTTCTTC TRBD2 TRBJ2-1 TRBV27 many
CASTLITGRNNEKLFF TGTGCCAGCACCTTAATAACAGGGCGGAATAATGAAAAACTGTTTTTT - TRBJ1-4 TRBV9 -
CASSSGQGAYQPQHF TGTGCCAGCAGTAGCGGACAGGGGGCATATCAGCCCCAGCATTTT TRBD1 TRBJ1-5 TRBV28 -
CATYPKTGRYNSPLHF TGTGCCACCTACCCGAAGACAGGGAGATATAATTCACCCCTCCACTTT TRBD1 TRBJ1-6 TRBV28 many
CASSFGDDTEAFF TGTGCCAGCAGCTTTGGGGATGACACTGAAGCTTTCTTT - TRBJ1-1 TRBV7-3 many
CASSALGLANTGELFF TGTGCCAGCAGCGCCTTGGGACTAGCGAACACCGGGGAGCTGTTTTTT TRBD2 TRBJ2-2 TRBV9 -
CATSERLAGGLRETQYF TGTGCCACCAGTGAACGGCTAGCGGGAGGGTTAAGAGAGACCCAGTACTTC TRBD2 TRBJ2-5 TRBV24-1 many
CASSQAGGQETQYF TGTGCCAGCAGCCAGGCGGGAGGTCAAGAGACCCAGTACTTC TRBD2 TRBJ2-5 TRBV3-1 few
CSVEGARLTEAFF TGCAGCGTTGAAGGGGCCCGTCTCACTGAAGCTTTCTTT - TRBJ1-1 TRBV29-1 -
CASRPDGKNEKLFF TGTGCCAGCAGACCTGACGGGAAAAATGAAAAACTGTTTTTT - TRBJ1-4 TRBV12-3/TRBV12-4 many
CASKDPNTGELFF TGTGCCAGCAAAGATCCGAACACCGGGGAGCTGTTTTTT - TRBJ2-2 TRBV28 -
CASSLEVLQDLRNEQFF TGTGCCAGCAGCTTAGAGGTGTTGCAGGATCTTAGGAATGAGCAGTTCTTC - TRBJ2-1 TRBV7-9 many